These 16 T cell receptor beta chains share one sample of origin, sequenced in a study of blood T cell repertoires in COVID-19. TCRdb's copy holds only in-frame clones and misses some; the assay was immunoSEQ multiplex PCR. The sample has a few hundred thousand clones, 87% seen once. The sequenced sample was PBMCs or T cells enriched from blood (not recorded which). The origin of the receptors is a man aged 40-55 years in a cohort exposed to, infected with or recovered from COVID-19 (not recorded which).

The chain uses TRBV5-4 and TRBJ1-2, with 11 bases aligning to TRBD1. The CDR3 is 14 amino acids. The germline V gene has CDR1 SGHNT and CDR2 YYREEE (reference sequence). Trimming took 3 bases from V and 5 from J; bases not matched to a gene: 3. CDR3 DNA sequence: TGTGCCAGCAGCTCCGGGACAGGGGGGTATGGCTACACCTTC. Translated: CASSSGTGGYGYTF.

The chain couples TRBV7-9 to TRBJ1-3; 8 bases are shared with TRBD1. Germline CDR1 and CDR2: SEHNR and FQNEAQ (reference sequence). V shed 0 bases and J 6 bases; nucleotides not matched to a gene: 7. The CDR3 is 16 amino acids. The CDR3 DNA sequence: TGTGCCAGCAGCTTAGCGGGACAGGCTGGGTTAAACACCATATATTTT. Its protein product is CASSLAGQAGLNTIYF.

The V gene is TRBV5-1, the J gene TRBJ2-1; 9 bases agree with TRBD2. Germline-derived CDR1 and CDR2 are SGHRS and YFSETQ. The ends lost 5 bases at V and 4 bases at J; junction bases unmatched: 10. This CDR3 has 16 amino acids. The CDR3 is CASRPIVAGAYNEQFF. The CDR3 DNA sequence: TGCGCCAGCAGGCCCATAGTAGCGGGAGCTTACAATGAGCAGTTCTTC. Full variable domain (rest looked up from reference TRBV5-1 and TRBJ2-1): KAGVTQTPRYLIKTRGQQVTLSCSPISGHRSVSWYQQTPGQGLQFLFEYFSETQRNKGNFPGRFSGRQFSNSRSEMNVSTLELGDSALYLCASRPIVAGAYNEQFFGPGTRLTVL.

V gene TRBV18 combines with J gene TRBJ2-1, with D uncertain. The CDR3 is made up of 13 amino acids. Looked up from germline, CDR1 is KGHSH and CDR2 is LQKENI. V was cut by 2 bases and J by 4 bases, with 6 bases left in between. CDR3 sequence (DNA): TGTGCCAGCTCACCAACGAGGTACAATGAGCAGTTCTTC. Amino acid sequence: CASSPTRYNEQFF.

The rearrangement joins TRBV28 to TRBJ1-2; tentative D call: TRBD1 (5 bases). Between the trimmed V and J ends, which lost 6 bases and 8 bases, there was a span of 10 bases. The germline V gene has CDR1 MDHEN and CDR2 SYDVKM. The CDR3 has 11 amino acids. The CDR3 reads CASSLKGGYTF. CDR3 nucleotide sequence: TGTGCCAGCAGCCTCAAGGGGGGCTACACCTTC.

The chain carries TRBV2 and TRBJ2-3; 7 nucleotides match TRBD2. The CDR3 loop spans 14 amino acids. J was trimmed by 0 bases and V by 6 bases; bases with no gene match: 3. CDR1 is SNHLY and CDR2 is FYNNEI in the germline V gene. In DNA form, the CDR3 reads TGTGCCAGCAGAAGACTAGCTAGCACAGATACGCAGTATTTT. Protein product: CASRRLASTDTQYF.

The sample holds a few counts of this clone. The V gene is TRBV4-1, the J gene TRBJ1-1, with D possibly being TRBD1 (6 bases). Trimming took off 5 bases at V and 2 bases at J, with 15 bases between the two ends. Germline lookup yields CDR1 MGHRA and CDR2 YSYEKL. The CDR3 covers 15 residues. DNA of the CDR3: TGCGCCAGCAGCACCACGCCACAGGGCAACACTGAAGCTTTCTTT. It codes for CASSTTPQGNTEAFF.

A single count supports this clone. The V gene is TRBV6-5, the J gene TRBJ1-3; D perhaps matches TRBD1 (5 bases). Germline-derived CDR1 and CDR2 are MNHEY and SVGAGI. CDR3 size: 15 residues. Between the trimmed V and J ends, which lost 4 bases and 1 base, there was a span of 11 bases. CDR3 amino acids: CASSFSGRSGNTIYF. DNA of the CDR3: TGTGCCAGCAGTTTTTCAGGGAGGTCTGGAAACACCATATATTTT.

The chain couples TRBV11-2 to TRBJ2-7; D not resolved. V lost 1 base and J 2 bases, leaving 9 bases between the germline ends. This CDR3 has 14 residues. CDR1 is SGHAT and CDR2 is FQNNGV in the germline V gene. CDR3 residues: CASSLVPLAYEQYF. For the CDR3, the DNA is TGTGCCAGCAGCTTAGTCCCCCTAGCCTACGAGCAGTACTTC.

The gene calls are TRBV6-6 and TRBJ1-2; D is ambiguous. Trimming took 0 bases from V and 1 from J, leaving 6 bases between them. CDR1 MNHNY and CDR2 SVGAGI come from the germline V gene (reference sequence). This CDR3 spans 14 amino acids. For the CDR3, the DNA is TGTGCCAGCAGTTACTCGAGAGGTAACTATGGCTACACCTTC. Its translation is CASSYSRGNYGYTF.

This chain joins TRBV19 and TRBJ1-5; 7 bases line up with TRBD1. Germline CDR1 LNHDA, CDR2 SQIVND (reference sequence). V lost 7 bases and J lost 5; bases outside the gene matches: 8. The CDR3 contains 14 residues. CDR3 sequence reads: CASKGTADHQPQHF. The CDR3 DNA reads as TGTGCCAGTAAAGGGACAGCAGATCATCAGCCCCAGCATTTT.

The chain uses TRBV21-1 and TRBJ2-1; whether TRBD2, the table's D call, matches the DNA was not checked. TRBV21-1 has pseudogene status. The CDR3 runs to 14 residues. The CDR3 DNA reads TGTGCCAGCAGCAAATCCGAGGGAAACAATGAGCAGTTCTTC. It is translated as CASSKSEGNNEQFF.

This chain uses TRBV5-1 with TRBJ2-2; D remains ambiguous. Trimming took 4 bases from V and 0 from J, leaving 10 bases between them. Germline CDR1 is SGHRS and CDR2 is YFSETQ. The CDR3 covers 15 residues. Here the CDR3 DNA reads TGCGCCAGCAGCCCGACATACCCGAACACCGGGGAGCTGTTTTTT. The encoded protein is CASSPTYPNTGELFF.

The rearrangement links TRBV27 to TRBJ1-6, with 7 bases aligning to TRBD1. The CDR3 spans 19 residues. Germline-derived CDR1 and CDR2 are MNHEY and SMNVEV (reference sequence). Trimming removed 3 bases from V and 2 bases from J; junction bases left unmatched: 13. The CDR3 DNA sequence: TGTGCCAGCAGTTTCCGACTAGGGAAAGGGGGCGCCTATAATTCACCCCTCCACTTT. Translated, it gives CASSFRLGKGGAYNSPLHF.

The chain combines TRBV6-5 with TRBJ1-1, with D possibly TRBD1 on 6 matching bases. CDR1 and CDR2 from the germline V gene are MNHEY and SVGAGI. V lost 5 bases and J 0 bases, leaving 13 bases between the germline ends. The length of the CDR3 is 15 residues. CDR3 DNA: TGTGCCAGCAGTCCCTACAGGGAAATGAACACTGAAGCTTTCTTT. It yields the protein CASSPYREMNTEAFF.

The J gene is TRBJ1-5, the V gene TRBV19; 7 nucleotides agree with TRBD1. The germline gives CDR1 LNHDA, CDR2 SQIVND (reference sequence). The CDR3 loop spans 17 amino acids. With V trimmed by 6 bases and J by 3 bases, 14 bases remained unmatched. CDR3 residues: CASSTHRGDRANQPQHF. Here the CDR3 DNA reads TGTGCCAGTAGCACTCACCGGGGAGACAGGGCCAATCAGCCCCAGCATTTT.